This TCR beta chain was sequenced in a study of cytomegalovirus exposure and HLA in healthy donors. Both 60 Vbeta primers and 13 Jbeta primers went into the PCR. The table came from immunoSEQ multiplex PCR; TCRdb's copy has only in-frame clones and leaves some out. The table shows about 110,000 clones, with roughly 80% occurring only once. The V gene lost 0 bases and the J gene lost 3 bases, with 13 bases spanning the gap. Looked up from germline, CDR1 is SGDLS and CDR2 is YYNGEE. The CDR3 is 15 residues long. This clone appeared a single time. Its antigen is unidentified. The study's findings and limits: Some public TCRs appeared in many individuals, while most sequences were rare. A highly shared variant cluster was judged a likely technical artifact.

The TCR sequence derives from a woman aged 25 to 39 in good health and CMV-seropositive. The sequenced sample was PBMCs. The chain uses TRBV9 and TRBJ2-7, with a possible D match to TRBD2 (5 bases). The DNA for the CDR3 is TGTGCCAGCAGCGTAGATTGGGGTCGGGGCTACGAGCAGTACTTC. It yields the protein CASSVDWGRGYEQYF.